The sample holds a few counts of the clone carrying this T cell receptor beta chain. Its target is unknown. The sample belongs to a study of T cells after yellow fever vaccination. Findings of the study overall: Relatively few clonotypes were ones that appeared in both CD4 and CD8 compartments.

MiXCR, applied by TCRdb to the 5' RACE reads, yields one record per CDR3 protein. The sample shows some 120,000 distinct CDR3 sequences, more than 7.5% of them seen only once. The CDR3 length is 13 residues. V lost 1 base, J lost 4 bases, and 8 bases lay in between. CDR1 and CDR2 (germline): ENHRY, SYGVKD. The sequence was collected from a young man who received the YFV17D yellow fever vaccine. V and J are TRBV10-3 and TRBJ2-7, with D perhaps matching TRBD1 or TRBD2 (5 bases each). The starting material was CD8+ T cells sorted from PBMCs, obtained on the day of the yellow fever booster vaccination. The CDR3 sequence: CAISEWDLYEQYF. CDR3 coding DNA: TGTGCCATCAGTGAGTGGGACCTTTACGAGCAGTACTTC.